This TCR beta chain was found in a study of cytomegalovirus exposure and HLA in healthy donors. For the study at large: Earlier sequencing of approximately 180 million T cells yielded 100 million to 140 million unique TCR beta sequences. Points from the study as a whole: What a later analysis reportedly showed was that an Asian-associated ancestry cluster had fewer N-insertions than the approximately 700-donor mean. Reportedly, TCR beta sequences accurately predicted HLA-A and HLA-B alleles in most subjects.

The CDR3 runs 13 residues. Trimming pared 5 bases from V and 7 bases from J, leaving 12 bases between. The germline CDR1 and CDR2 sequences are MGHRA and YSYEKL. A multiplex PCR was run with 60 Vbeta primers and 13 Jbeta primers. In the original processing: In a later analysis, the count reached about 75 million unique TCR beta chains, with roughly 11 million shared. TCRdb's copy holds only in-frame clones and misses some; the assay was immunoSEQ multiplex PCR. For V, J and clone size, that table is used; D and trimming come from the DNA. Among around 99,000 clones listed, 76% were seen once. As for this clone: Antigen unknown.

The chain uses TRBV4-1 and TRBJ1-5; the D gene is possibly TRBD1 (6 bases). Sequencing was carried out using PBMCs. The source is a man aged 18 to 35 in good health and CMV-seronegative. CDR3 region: CASSKGVFQPQHF. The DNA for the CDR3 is TGCGCCAGCAGCAAGGGGGTTTTCCAGCCCCAGCATTTT.